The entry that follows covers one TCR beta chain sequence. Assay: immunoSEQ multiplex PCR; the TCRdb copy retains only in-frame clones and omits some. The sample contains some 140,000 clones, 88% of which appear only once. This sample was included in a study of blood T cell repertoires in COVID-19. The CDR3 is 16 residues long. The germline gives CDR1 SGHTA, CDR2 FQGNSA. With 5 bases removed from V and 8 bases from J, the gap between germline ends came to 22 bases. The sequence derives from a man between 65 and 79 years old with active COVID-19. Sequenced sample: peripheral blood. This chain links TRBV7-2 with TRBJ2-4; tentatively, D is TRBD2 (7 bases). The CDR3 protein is CASSLSARGRAYIQYF. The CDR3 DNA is TGTGCCAGCAGCCTCTCCGCTAGGGGGAGGGCGTACATTCAGTACTTC.